This T cell receptor beta chain was recovered during a study of T cell repertoires in cytomegalovirus infection. Study overall: As its CMV epitopes, the study selected recently identified HLA-C-restricted and well-studied HLA-B-restricted targets. TCR beta signatures that were public indicated CMV infection and matching HLA type.

Germline CDR1 and CDR2: SNHLY and FYNNEI. The CDR3 is 15 residues long. Trimming took off 7 bases at V and 4 bases at J, with 19 bases between the two ends. TCRdb re-derived calls from the reads in MiXCR, one entry per CDR3 protein. The sample yields fewer than 650,000 distinct CDR3 sequences, just under 40% seen once. With regard to this clonotype: The antigen remains undetermined.

Points from the study as a whole: HLA-C-restricted CMV clonotypes gave the most frequent clonotype in two of eight donors.

The sample here was cultured PBMCs, taken from culture after CMV antigen stimulation. This receptor was identified in a human donor in good health (CMV status not recorded). Some clones in this sample may be carry-over from other donors' samples. This chain joins TRBV2 and TRBJ2-5; the D call may be TRBD1 or TRBD2 (7 bases each). CDR3 in DNA: TGTGCCAGCACCGAGGTGCAGGGGGGGCGAGAGACCCAGTACTTC. As protein: CASTEVQGGRETQYF.